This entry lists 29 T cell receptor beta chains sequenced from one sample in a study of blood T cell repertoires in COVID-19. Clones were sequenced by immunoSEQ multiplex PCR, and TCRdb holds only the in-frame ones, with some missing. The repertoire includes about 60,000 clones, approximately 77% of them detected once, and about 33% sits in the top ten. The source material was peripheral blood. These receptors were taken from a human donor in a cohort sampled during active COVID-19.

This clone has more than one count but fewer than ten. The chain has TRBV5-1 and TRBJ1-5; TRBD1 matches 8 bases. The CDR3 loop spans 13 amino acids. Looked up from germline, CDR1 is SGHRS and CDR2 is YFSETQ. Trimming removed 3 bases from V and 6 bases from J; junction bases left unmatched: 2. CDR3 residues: CASSYDRGQPQHF. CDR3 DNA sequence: TGCGCCAGCAGCTACGACAGGGGTCAGCCCCAGCATTTT.

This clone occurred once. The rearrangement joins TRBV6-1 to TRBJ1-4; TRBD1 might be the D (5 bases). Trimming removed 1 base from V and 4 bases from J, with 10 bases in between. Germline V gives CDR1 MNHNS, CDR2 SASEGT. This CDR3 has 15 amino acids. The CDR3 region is CASSEGDRDNEKLFF. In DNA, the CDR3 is TGTGCCAGCAGTGAAGGCGACAGAGATAATGAAAAACTGTTTTTT.

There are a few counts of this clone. CDR3 sequence reads: CASSLEGGGYEQYF. CDR3 DNA: TGTGCCAGCAGCTTAGAGGGAGGGGGCTACGAGCAGTACTTC. V usage is TRBV7-2 and J usage is TRBJ2-7; possibly TRBD2 for D (7 bases). V was trimmed by 1 base and J by 3 bases, leaving 10 bases between them. CDR3 length: 14 residues. Germline V gene data show CDR1 as SGHTA and CDR2 as FQGNSA.

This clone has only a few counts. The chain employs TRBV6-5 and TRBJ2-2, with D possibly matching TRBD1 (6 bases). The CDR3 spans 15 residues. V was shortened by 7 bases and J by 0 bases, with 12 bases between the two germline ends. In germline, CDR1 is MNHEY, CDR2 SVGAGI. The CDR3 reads CASTNRETNTGELFF. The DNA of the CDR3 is TGTGCCAGCACAAACAGGGAAACGAACACCGGGGAGCTGTTTTTT.

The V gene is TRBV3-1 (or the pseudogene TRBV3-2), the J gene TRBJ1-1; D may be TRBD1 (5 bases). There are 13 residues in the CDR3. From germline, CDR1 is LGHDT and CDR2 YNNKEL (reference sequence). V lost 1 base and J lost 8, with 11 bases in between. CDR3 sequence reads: CASSQGVRAEAFF. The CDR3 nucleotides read TGTGCCAGCAGCCAAGGGGTCAGGGCGGAAGCTTTCTTT.

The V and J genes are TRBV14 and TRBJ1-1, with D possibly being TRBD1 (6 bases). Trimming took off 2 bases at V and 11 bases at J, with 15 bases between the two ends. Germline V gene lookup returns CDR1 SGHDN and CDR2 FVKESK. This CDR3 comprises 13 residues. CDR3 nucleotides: TGTGCCAGCAGCCAATATCCACAGGGCCGGGCTTTCTTT. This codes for CASSQYPQGRAFF.

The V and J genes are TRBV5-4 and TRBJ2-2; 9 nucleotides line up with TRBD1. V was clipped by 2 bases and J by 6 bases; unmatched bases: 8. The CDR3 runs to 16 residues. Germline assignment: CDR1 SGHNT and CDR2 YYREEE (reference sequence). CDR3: CASSFPGTGTAGELFF. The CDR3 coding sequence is TGTGCCAGCAGCTTCCCAGGGACAGGGACGGCCGGGGAGCTGTTTTTT.

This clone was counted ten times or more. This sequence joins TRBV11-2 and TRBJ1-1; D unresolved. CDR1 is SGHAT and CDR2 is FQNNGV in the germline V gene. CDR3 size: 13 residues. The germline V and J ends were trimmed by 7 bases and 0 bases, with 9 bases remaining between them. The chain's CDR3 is CASTPTVNTEAFF. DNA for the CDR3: TGTGCCAGCACCCCTACAGTGAACACTGAAGCTTTCTTT.

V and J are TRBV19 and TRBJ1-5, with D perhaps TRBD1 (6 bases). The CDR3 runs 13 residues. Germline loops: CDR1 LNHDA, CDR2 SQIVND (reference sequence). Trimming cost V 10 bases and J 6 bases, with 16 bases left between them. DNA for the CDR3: TGTGCCATTAGCGGGGGGCCCGGTCAGCCCCAGCATTTT. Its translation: CAISGGPGQPQHF.

CDR3 sequence (DNA): TGTGCCAGCAGCGGCGGGCGAAATGAAAAACTGTTTTTT. It yields the protein CASSGGRNEKLFF. The chain is built from TRBV3-1 (or the pseudogene TRBV3-2) and TRBJ1-4; D not resolved. Trimming pared 5 bases from V and 5 bases from J, leaving 9 bases between. This CDR3 comprises 13 residues. Germline V lookup: CDR1 LGHDT, CDR2 YNNKEL (reference sequence).

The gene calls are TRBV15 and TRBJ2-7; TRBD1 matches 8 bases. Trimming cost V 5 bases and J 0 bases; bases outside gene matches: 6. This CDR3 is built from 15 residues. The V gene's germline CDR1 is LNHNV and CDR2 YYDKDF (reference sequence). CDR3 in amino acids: CATSWSQGGSYEQYF. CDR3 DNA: TGTGCCACCAGCTGGTCACAGGGGGGCTCCTACGAGCAGTACTTC.

The CDR3 here is CASSLSQNTEAFF. CDR3 DNA: TGCGCCAGCAGCTTATCACAGAACACTGAAGCTTTCTTT. The gene calls are TRBV5-1 and TRBJ1-1; D call uncertain. The V gene's germline CDR1 is SGHRS and CDR2 YFSETQ. The CDR3 loop spans 13 amino acids. Trimming left V 2 bases short and J 1 base short, with 6 bases between.

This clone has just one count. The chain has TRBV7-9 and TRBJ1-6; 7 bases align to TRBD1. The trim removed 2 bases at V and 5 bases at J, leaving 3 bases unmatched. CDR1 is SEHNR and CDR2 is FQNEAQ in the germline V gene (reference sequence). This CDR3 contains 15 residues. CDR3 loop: CASSLRQGNNSPLHF. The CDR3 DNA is TGTGCCAGCAGCTTACGACAGGGCAATAATTCACCCCTCCACTTT.

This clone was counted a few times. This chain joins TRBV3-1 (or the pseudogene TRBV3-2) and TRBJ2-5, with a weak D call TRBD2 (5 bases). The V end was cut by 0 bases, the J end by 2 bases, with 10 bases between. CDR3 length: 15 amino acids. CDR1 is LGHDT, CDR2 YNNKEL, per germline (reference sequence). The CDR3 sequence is CASSQDFGIQETQYF. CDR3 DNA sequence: TGTGCCAGCAGCCAAGATTTCGGGATTCAAGAGACCCAGTACTTC.

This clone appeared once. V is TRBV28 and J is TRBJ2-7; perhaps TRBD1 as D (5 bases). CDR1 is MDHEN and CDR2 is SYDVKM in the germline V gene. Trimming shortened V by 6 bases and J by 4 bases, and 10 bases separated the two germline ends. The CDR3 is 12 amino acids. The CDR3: CASSLRQYEQYF. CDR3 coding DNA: TGTGCCAGCAGCCTAAGACAGTACGAGCAGTACTTC.

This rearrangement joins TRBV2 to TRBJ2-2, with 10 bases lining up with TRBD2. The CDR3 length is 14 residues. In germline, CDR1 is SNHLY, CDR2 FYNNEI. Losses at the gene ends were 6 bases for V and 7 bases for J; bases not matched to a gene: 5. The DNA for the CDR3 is TGTGCCAGCAGCCCTCTAGCGGGAGTCGGGGAGCTGTTTTTT. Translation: CASSPLAGVGELFF.

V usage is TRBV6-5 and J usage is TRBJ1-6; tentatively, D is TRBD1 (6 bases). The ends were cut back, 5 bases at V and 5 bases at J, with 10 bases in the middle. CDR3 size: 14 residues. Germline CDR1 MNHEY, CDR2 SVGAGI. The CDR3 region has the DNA TGTGCCAGCAGTAGACAGGCCCATAATTCACCCCTCCACTTT. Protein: CASSRQAHNSPLHF.

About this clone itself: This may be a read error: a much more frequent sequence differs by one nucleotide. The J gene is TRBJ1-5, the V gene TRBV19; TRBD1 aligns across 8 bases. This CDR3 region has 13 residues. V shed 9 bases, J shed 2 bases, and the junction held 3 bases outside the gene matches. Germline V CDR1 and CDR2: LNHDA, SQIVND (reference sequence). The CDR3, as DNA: TGTGCCAGCCAGGGACAGGGCAATCAGCCCCAGCATTTT. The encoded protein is CASQGQGNQPQHF.

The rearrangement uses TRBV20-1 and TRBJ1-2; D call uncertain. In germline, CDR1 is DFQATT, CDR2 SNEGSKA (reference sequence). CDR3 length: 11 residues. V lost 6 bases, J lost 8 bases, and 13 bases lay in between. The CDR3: CSASYLGGYTF. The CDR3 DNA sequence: TGCAGTGCCTCCTATCTCGGGGGCTACACCTTC.

CDR3 bases: TGTGCCAGCAGCCCAGCCGGGATCAACACCGGGGAGCTGTTTTTT. It encodes CASSPAGINTGELFF. The chain has TRBV11-2 and TRBJ2-2, with a weak D call TRBD2 (5 bases). Germline V CDR1 and CDR2: SGHAT, FQNNGV. The CDR3 covers 15 residues. Trimming removed 5 bases at V and 2 bases at J, with 12 bases between. Combining the CDR3 with reference TRBV11-2 and TRBJ2-2 gives the whole variable domain EAGVAQSPRYKIIEKRQSVAFWCNPISGHATLYWYQQILGQGPKLLIQFQNNGVVDDSQLPKDRFSAERLKGVDSTLKIQPAKLEDSAVYLCASSPAGINTGELFFGEGSRLTVL.

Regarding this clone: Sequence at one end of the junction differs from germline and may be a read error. CDR3 nucleotides: TGCGCCAGCAGTTTGGGGGCCTCTGGAAACACCATATATTTT. Translated, it gives CASSLGASGNTIYF. This chain joins TRBV5-1 and TRBJ1-3, with D tentatively TRBD1 (6 bases). CDR3 size: 14 residues. CDR1 and CDR2 (germline): SGHRS, YFSETQ.

The CDR3 DNA is TGTGCCAGCTCACCACCGGGGGGTTCGGAGACCCAGTACTTC. Translating it yields CASSPPGGSETQYF. V gene TRBV18 combines with J gene TRBJ2-5, with TRBD2 as a possible D gene (6 bases). This CDR3 region has 14 residues. V was cut by 0 bases and J by 5 bases, with 10 bases left in between. CDR1 and CDR2 from the germline V gene are KGHSH and LQKENI.

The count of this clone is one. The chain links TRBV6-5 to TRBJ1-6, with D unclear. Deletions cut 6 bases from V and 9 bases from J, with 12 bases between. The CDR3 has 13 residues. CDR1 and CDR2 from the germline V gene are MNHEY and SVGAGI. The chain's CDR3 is CASSRAASSPLHF. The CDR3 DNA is TGTGCCAGCAGCCGAGCCGCTTCTTCACCCCTCCACTTT.

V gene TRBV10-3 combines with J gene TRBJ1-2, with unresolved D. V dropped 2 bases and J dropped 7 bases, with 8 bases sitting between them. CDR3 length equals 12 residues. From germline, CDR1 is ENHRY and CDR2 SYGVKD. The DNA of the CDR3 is TGTGCCATCAGTGAGGAGGGCTCTGGCTACACCTTC. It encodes CAISEEGSGYTF.

The CDR3 DNA sequence: TGTGCCAGCAGCCAAGGAGAATATAATTCACCCCTCCACTTT. Translation: CASSQGEYNSPLHF. This rearrangement joins TRBV3-1 (or the pseudogene TRBV3-2) to TRBJ1-6; D call uncertain. CDR1 and CDR2 (germline): LGHDT, YNNKEL (reference sequence). V lost 1 base and J 4 bases, leaving 5 bases between the germline ends. This CDR3 has 14 residues.

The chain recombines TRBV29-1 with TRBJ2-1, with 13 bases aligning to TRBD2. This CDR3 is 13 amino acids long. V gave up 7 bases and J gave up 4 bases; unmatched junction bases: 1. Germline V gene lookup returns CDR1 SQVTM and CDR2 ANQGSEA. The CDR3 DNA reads TGCAGCGGACTAGCGGGAGGTTACAATGAGCAGTTCTTC. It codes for CSGLAGGYNEQFF.

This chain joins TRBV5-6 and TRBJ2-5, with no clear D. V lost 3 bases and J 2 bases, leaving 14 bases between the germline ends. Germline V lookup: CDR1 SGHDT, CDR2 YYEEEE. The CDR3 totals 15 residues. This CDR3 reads CASSYLSTGQETQYF. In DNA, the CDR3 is TGTGCCAGCAGCTATCTCTCGACTGGGCAAGAGACCCAGTACTTC.

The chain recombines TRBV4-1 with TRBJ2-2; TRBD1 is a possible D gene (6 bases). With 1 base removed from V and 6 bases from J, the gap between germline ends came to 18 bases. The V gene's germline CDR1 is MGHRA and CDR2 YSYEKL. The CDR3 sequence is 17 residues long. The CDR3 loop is CASSQGGLGDNSGELFF. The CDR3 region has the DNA TGCGCCAGCAGCCAAGGAGGACTGGGGGACAATTCCGGGGAGCTGTTTTTT.

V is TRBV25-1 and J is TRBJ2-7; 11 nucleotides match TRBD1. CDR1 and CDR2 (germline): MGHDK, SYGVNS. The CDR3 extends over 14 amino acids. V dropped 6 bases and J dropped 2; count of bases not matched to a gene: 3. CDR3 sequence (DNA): TGTGCCAGCAGGGGGGGACAGGGGGCCTACGAGCAGTACTTC. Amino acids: CASRGGQGAYEQYF.